The 7 T cell receptor beta chains reported below all come from one sample, sequenced in a study of shared clonotypes between healthy human individuals. Clones were sequenced by immunoSEQ multiplex PCR, and TCRdb holds only the in-frame ones, with some missing. The profile shows some 1 million clones, 60% to 80% of them singletons. The sequencing input was memory CD4+ T cells sorted from blood. The subset: CD45RA-negative fraction. All receptors derive from a man aged 18 to 35 in good health.

V gene TRBV19 combines with J gene TRBJ2-2, with 9 bases identical to TRBD1. Per the germline V gene, CDR1 is LNHDA and CDR2 is SQIVND (reference sequence). CDR3 length equals 16 residues. Trimming removed 6 bases from V and 3 bases from J; junction bases left unmatched: 8. CDR3 nucleotides: TGTGCCAGTAGCCAGACAGGGGGATGGGACACCGGGGAGCTGTTTTTT. This encodes CASSQTGGWDTGELFF.

This clone was detected only a few times. The chain joins TRBV6-6 to TRBJ1-2, with 12 bases identical to TRBD1. The CDR3 loop spans 16 amino acids. The germline V gene encodes CDR1 MNHNY and CDR2 SVGAGI (reference sequence). The ends lost 6 bases at V and 8 bases at J; junction bases unmatched: 13. CDR3 residues: CASSEPGTGGLKGYTF. DNA for the CDR3: TGTGCCAGCAGCGAACCAGGGACAGGGGGCTTGAAGGGCTACACCTTC.

The gene calls are TRBV9 and TRBJ1-6, with 8 bases matching TRBD1. Trimming at V came to 3 bases and at J to 4 bases, leaving 3 bases not matched to a gene. Looked up from germline, CDR1 is SGDLS and CDR2 is YYNGEE. There are 15 residues in the CDR3. The CDR3 sequence: CASSATGGYNSPLHF. CDR3 bases: TGTGCCAGCAGCGCTACAGGGGGTTATAATTCACCCCTCCACTTT.

This clone has just one count. The chain couples TRBV27 to TRBJ2-4; a possible D gene is TRBD1 (6 bases). The germline V and J ends were trimmed by 7 bases and 8 bases, with 15 bases remaining between them. The CDR3 totals 13 residues. Looked up from germline, CDR1 is MNHEY and CDR2 is SMNVEV (reference sequence). CDR3 residues: CASTGQGNHIQYF. Written as DNA, the CDR3 is TGTGCCAGCACGGGGCAGGGGAATCACATTCAGTACTTC.

This clone appeared once. The V gene is TRBV5-4, the J gene TRBJ2-1; TRBD2 aligns across 10 bases. CDR1 is SGHNT, CDR2 YYREEE, per germline (reference sequence). There are 15 residues in the CDR3. V gave up 4 bases and J gave up 8 bases; unmatched junction bases: 9. The CDR3 spells CASSTGGLAWDEQFF. The CDR3 DNA sequence: TGTGCCAGCAGCACAGGGGGACTAGCGTGGGATGAGCAGTTCTTC.

The V call is TRBV2, the J call TRBJ1-5, with D perhaps TRBD1 (5 bases). This CDR3 spans 16 amino acids. Per the germline V gene, CDR1 is SNHLY and CDR2 is FYNNEI. V lost 6 bases and J lost 3, with 18 bases in between. CDR3 loop: CASRLLGQGNNQPQHF. The DNA for the CDR3 is TGTGCCAGCAGACTCCTTGGACAAGGTAACAATCAGCCCCAGCATTTT. Full variable domain (rest looked up from reference TRBV2 and TRBJ1-5): EPEVTQTPSHQVTQMGQEVILRCVPISNHLYFYWYRQILGQKVEFLVSFYNNEISEKSEIFDDQFSVERPDGSNFTLKIRSTKLEDSAMYFCASRLLGQGNNQPQHFGDGTRLSIL.

The rearrangement joins TRBV11-2 to TRBJ2-1; 14 nucleotides match TRBD2. The CDR3 runs to 18 residues. V was clipped by 5 bases and J by 3 bases; unmatched bases: 9. CDR1 is SGHAT and CDR2 is FQNNGV in the germline V gene. The CDR3 DNA reads as TGTGCCAGCAGCGCGACTAGCGGGGGGGCAGGTGTCTACAATGAGCAGTTCTTC. It translates to CASSATSGGAGVYNEQFF.